The 30 T cell receptor beta chains given below trace back to one sample, sequenced in a study of T-cell reconstitution after alpha-beta-depleted transplantation in children. This sample's TCRbeta library carried unique molecular identifier barcodes. TCRdb reprocessed the PCR reads with MiXCR, giving one entry per CDR3 protein. Of around 250,000 distinct CDR3 sequences in the sample, around 7.5% were seen once. This specimen consisted of PBMCs, mostly from graft donor cells, obtained 180 days after TCRalphabeta/CD19-depleted stem cell transplant. Receptors originate from a male patient under 18 who had a stem cell transplant for acute lymphoblastic leukemia, so the T cells may come from the graft donor.

This clonotype was counted many times. The CDR3 protein is CASSSGATIYF. In nucleotides, the CDR3 is TGTGCCAGCAGTTCGGGGGCCACCATATATTTT. The rearrangement links TRBV6-5 to TRBJ1-3, with D perhaps matching TRBD1 (6 bases). The CDR3 has 11 residues. Trimming took off 4 bases at V and 9 bases at J, with 7 bases between the two ends. Germline V gene sequence: CDR1 MNHEY, CDR2 SVGAGI.

As for this clonotype: A read error may explain this, as a much larger clone is one base away. The chain has TRBV9 and TRBJ2-7, with D perhaps matching TRBD2 (6 bases). V was trimmed by 4 bases and J by 7 bases, leaving 12 bases between them. Germline V lookup: CDR1 SGDLS, CDR2 YYNGEE. The CDR3 loop spans 12 amino acids. CDR3: CASSIGRGEQYF. The CDR3 nucleotides read TGTGCCAGCAGCATAGGACGGGGGGAGCAGTACTTC.

The V gene is TRBV23-1, the J gene TRBJ2-2; the match to TRBD2 covers 8 bases. TRBV23-1 is recorded as an ORF, its role being uncertain. The CDR3 contains 17 residues. Unmatched junction bases numbered 16, after V lost 8 bases and J lost 5 bases. The CDR3 is CASPPQDRGGRTGELFF. The CDR3 coding sequence is TGCGCCAGCCCTCCCCAGGATCGGGGGGGCAGGACCGGGGAGCTGTTTTTT.

A note on this clonotype: Since a much larger clone is just one base distant, this may be a read error. The rearrangement joins TRBV7-9 to TRBJ2-4, with 8 positions matching TRBD2. Germline trimming cut 1 base from V and 7 bases from J; bases unmatched to any gene: 9. The CDR3 has 16 amino acids. Germline V gives CDR1 SEHNR, CDR2 FQNEAQ (reference sequence). The CDR3 here is CASSLVTGGSWNIQYF. CDR3 bases: TGTGCCAGCAGCTTAGTTACGGGAGGGTCTTGGAACATTCAGTACTTC.

Details on this clonotype: Possible read error: a much larger clone is one base away. The rearrangement uses TRBV11-2 and TRBJ2-2, with TRBD2 identical over 13 bases. With V trimmed by 3 bases and J by 4 bases, 11 bases remained unmatched. CDR3 length: 19 amino acids. Germline lookup yields CDR1 SGHAT and CDR2 FQNNGV. CDR3 nucleotides: TGTGCCAGCAGCTTCGGGACTAGCGGGACTACTCCGGTCACCGGGGAGCTGTTTTTT. Translated, it gives CASSFGTSGTTPVTGELFF.

This clonotype was seen repeatedly, ten times or more. The CDR3 spells CSAGTSGREQFF. The CDR3 region has the DNA TGCAGCGCCGGGACTAGCGGGAGAGAGCAGTTCTTC. The rearrangement uses TRBV29-1 and TRBJ2-1, with 14 bases matching TRBD2. The CDR3 spans 12 residues. V gave up 7 bases and J gave up 10 bases; unmatched junction bases: 3. Per the germline V gene, CDR1 is SQVTM and CDR2 is ANQGSEA.

Many counts were recorded for this clonotype. This rearrangement joins TRBV6-1 to TRBJ1-4; 11 nucleotides line up with TRBD1. The junction had 6 bases not matched to a gene; V was cut back by 4 bases and J by 8 bases. This CDR3 spans 15 amino acids. Germline assignment: CDR1 MNHNS and CDR2 SASEGT. In nucleotides, the CDR3 is TGTGCCAGCAGTGCCTGGGACAGGGGGAGAGAAAAACTGTTTTTT. Translation gives CASSAWDRGREKLFF.

In the case of this clonotype: A much more abundant neighbour one base away suggests this may be a read error. The chain employs TRBV29-1 and TRBJ2-1, with 8 bases aligning to TRBD1. In germline, CDR1 is SQVTM, CDR2 ANQGSEA. The CDR3 has 17 amino acids. This CDR3 is CCASGQGATSSYNEQFF. Here the CDR3 DNA reads TGCTGTGCCTCTGGGCAGGGGGCAACGAGCTCCTACAATGAGCAGTTCTTC.

This clonotype was counted many times. The chain is built from TRBV6-2 or TRBV6-3 and TRBJ1-6; tentatively, D is TRBD1 (5 bases). From germline, CDR1 is MNHEY and CDR2 SVGEGT. The CDR3 has 16 amino acids. The V and J ends lost 5 bases and 8 bases respectively, with 19 bases between them. CDR3 coding DNA: TGTGCCAGCAGTGACCCTGGGACCGCCAGGGATTCACCCCTCCACTTT. Its translation: CASSDPGTARDSPLHF.

This clonotype was observed at least ten times. This chain connects TRBV12-3 or TRBV12-4 to TRBJ1-2, with a possible D match to TRBD1 (5 bases). The V gene lost 4 bases and the J gene lost 6 bases, with 21 bases spanning the gap. The CDR3 has 16 residues. CDR3 sequence reads: CASSSQRPAGTNGYTF. The CDR3 nucleotides are TGTGCCAGCAGTTCCCAACGCCCTGCAGGGACGAATGGCTACACCTTC.

Concerning this clonotype: A single base separates this from a much larger clone, so it may be a read error. This CDR3 reads CASARDIYEQHF. In DNA, the CDR3 is TGTGCCAGCGCCCGGGACATCTACGAGCAGCACTTC. The chain carries TRBV28 and TRBJ2-7; maybe TRBD1 (6 bases). In germline, CDR1 is MDHEN, CDR2 SYDVKM. The CDR3 has 12 residues.

At least ten counts were recorded for this clonotype. CDR3 residues: CASSPRLASSSYEQYF. The DNA of the CDR3 is TGTGCCAGCAGTCCAAGACTAGCGTCGAGCTCCTACGAGCAGTACTTC. The chain carries TRBV12-3 or TRBV12-4 and TRBJ2-7, with 8 nucleotides matching TRBD2. J was trimmed by 0 bases and V by 5 bases; bases with no gene match: 9. This CDR3 is 16 amino acids long.

The sample holds many counts of this clonotype. The chain is built from TRBV20-1 and TRBJ2-7; TRBD1 or TRBD2 may be the D gene (5 bases each). CDR1 is DFQATT, CDR2 SNEGSKA, per germline (reference sequence). Trimming pared 4 bases from V and 0 bases from J, leaving 10 bases between. The CDR3 is made up of 13 amino acids. CDR3 bases: TGCAGTGCTACGGGACCGAGCTCCTACGAGCAGTACTTC. As protein: CSATGPSSYEQYF.

Ten or more counts support this clonotype. V is TRBV20-1 and J is TRBJ2-5; 8 bases fit TRBD1. The CDR3 is made up of 14 amino acids. V dropped 5 bases and J dropped 4; count of bases not matched to a gene: 9. Germline assignment: CDR1 DFQATT and CDR2 SNEGSKA (reference sequence). The CDR3 region has the DNA TGCAGTGCTCAAGCACCGACAGGGGCAGAGACCCAGTACTTC. Translated: CSAQAPTGAETQYF.

This clonotype was seen repeatedly, ten times or more. The chain joins TRBV7-9 to TRBJ1-4; D ambiguous. The V end was cut by 7 bases, the J end by 7 bases, with 7 bases between. This CDR3 is 11 amino acids long. From germline, CDR1 is SEHNR and CDR2 FQNEAQ (reference sequence). The CDR3 here is CASTGSEKLFF. The CDR3 DNA sequence: TGTGCCAGCACGGGTAGTGAAAAACTGTTTTTT. The full variable domain, rest sourced from reference TRBV7-9 and TRBJ1-4, is DTGVSQNPRHKITKRGQNVTFRCDPISEHNRLYWYRQTLGQGPEFLTYFQNEAQLEKSRLLSDRFSAERPKGSFSTLEIQRTEQGDSAMYLCASTGSEKLFFGSGTQLSVL.

This clonotype has a count of ten or more. The chain recombines TRBV28 with TRBJ2-7, with D perhaps matching TRBD1 or TRBD2 (5 bases each). The CDR3 loop spans 13 amino acids. Trimming left V 3 bases short and J 3 bases short, with 9 bases between. Germline lookup yields CDR1 MDHEN and CDR2 SYDVKM. In DNA, the CDR3 is TGTGCCAGCAGTTTCGGGGCGGTCTACGAGCAGTACTTC. Its translation is CASSFGAVYEQYF.

This clonotype was counted between two and nine times. The J gene is TRBJ2-7, the V gene TRBV5-5; 9 positions agree with TRBD1. J lost 1 base, V lost 5 bases, and 7 bases had no gene match. CDR3 length equals 15 residues. Germline V gives CDR1 SGHKS, CDR2 YYEKEE (reference sequence). The CDR3 region has the DNA TGTGCCAGCAGGGGCGCCGGGACAGGGTCCTACGAGCAGTACTTC. Translated, it gives CASRGAGTGSYEQYF.

This clonotype was recorded many times. The chain employs TRBV7-9 and TRBJ2-3; D may correspond to TRBD1 or TRBD2 (5 bases each). The CDR3 sequence is 14 residues long. The ends were cut back, 5 bases at V and 1 base at J, with 10 bases in the middle. Germline CDR1 and CDR2: SEHNR and FQNEAQ (reference sequence). CDR3 sequence reads: CASSQRDGTDTQYF. CDR3 sequence (DNA): TGTGCCAGCAGCCAAAGGGACGGCACAGATACGCAGTATTTT.

This clonotype was observed at least ten times. V usage is TRBV11-1 and J usage is TRBJ2-5, with 7 bases fitting TRBD2. Germline trimming cut 6 bases from V and 6 bases from J; bases unmatched to any gene: 4. The CDR3 has 12 amino acids. CDR1 is SGHAT and CDR2 is FQDESV in the germline V gene (reference sequence). The CDR3 region has the DNA TGTGCCAGCAGGCGGGAGTTAAAGACCCAGTACTTC. Its translation: CASRRELKTQYF.

This clonotype was observed a handful of times. The gene calls are TRBV18 and TRBJ1-6; possible D gene TRBD1, 6 bases. Germline V gives CDR1 KGHSH, CDR2 LQKENI. CDR3 length: 15 amino acids. Deletions cut 5 bases from V and 1 base from J, with 9 bases between. The CDR3 nucleotides read TGTGCCAGCTCATCTCAGGGGTCCTATAATTCACCCCTCCACTTT. It is translated as CASSSQGSYNSPLHF.

This clonotype was recorded many times. The rearrangement uses TRBV5-1 and TRBJ2-7; D assignment may be TRBD1 or TRBD2 (5 bases each). The V end lost 1 base, the J end lost 7 bases, and 9 bases lay between the germline ends. CDR3 length equals 12 residues. The germline gives CDR1 SGHRS, CDR2 YFSETQ. In DNA, the CDR3 is TGCGCCAGCAGCTTGAAGGGGACGGAGCAGTACTTC. Protein sequence: CASSLKGTEQYF.

Many counts were recorded for this clonotype. V gene TRBV15 combines with J gene TRBJ2-5; tentative D call: TRBD2 (6 bases). Germline V gives CDR1 LNHNV, CDR2 YYDKDF (reference sequence). This CDR3 comprises 14 residues. The V gene lost 0 bases and the J gene lost 4 bases, with 9 bases spanning the gap. CDR3 coding DNA: TGTGCCACCAGCAGAGATGGAGGGAGAGAGACCCAGTACTTC. The encoded protein is CATSRDGGRETQYF.

The chain carries TRBV7-6 and TRBJ2-3, with TRBD1 identical over 9 bases. CDR3 length: 14 residues. Germline CDR1 and CDR2: SGHVS and FNYEAQ. The V segment lost 5 bases and the J segment 6 bases; nucleotides outside the gene matches: 6. CDR3 region: CASSPRTGEDTQYF. In DNA, the CDR3 is TGTGCCAGCAGCCCTCGGACAGGGGAGGATACGCAGTATTTT.

In its sample, this clonotype was seen many times. This chain joins TRBV7-6 and TRBJ2-7; perhaps D is TRBD1 or TRBD2 (7 bases each). CDR3 size: 15 residues. The V and J ends lost 5 bases and 3 bases respectively, with 17 bases between them. CDR1 SGHVS and CDR2 FNYEAQ come from the germline V gene. CDR3 protein: CASSREEGAHYEQYF. The CDR3 DNA sequence: TGTGCCAGCAGCCGGGAGGAGGGGGCCCACTACGAGCAGTACTTC.

The sample holds many counts of this clonotype. The V and J genes are TRBV7-2 and TRBJ2-7; the match to TRBD2 covers 14 bases. Trimming removed 7 bases from V and 4 bases from J; junction bases left unmatched: 6. Germline-derived CDR1 and CDR2 are SGHTA and FQGNSA. This CDR3 is built from 15 residues. The CDR3 spells CASTLGTSGGYEQYF. Here the CDR3 DNA reads TGTGCCAGCACCCTAGGGACTAGCGGGGGATACGAGCAGTACTTC.

This clonotype has ten or more counts. The chain has TRBV5-1 and TRBJ2-7; D is perhaps TRBD1 (7 bases). CDR1 is SGHRS, CDR2 YFSETQ, per germline. This CDR3 has 15 amino acids. Trimming removed 4 bases at V and 5 bases at J, with 19 bases between. In nucleotides, the CDR3 is TGCGCCAGCAGCCCCGGGACAGCGGGTAGCGACGAGCAGTACTTC. Protein: CASSPGTAGSDEQYF.

This clonotype was observed many times. This chain connects TRBV29-1 to TRBJ2-7, with a tentative D call TRBD1 (6 bases). The germline gives CDR1 SQVTM, CDR2 ANQGSEA. The CDR3 extends over 14 amino acids. V was pared by 0 bases and J by 1 base, with 10 bases between. CDR3 nucleotide sequence: TGCAGCGTTGAAGATTGGGGGCCTTCCTACGAGCAGTACTTC. Its protein product is CSVEDWGPSYEQYF.

This clonotype has a count of ten or more. The gene calls are TRBV18 and TRBJ2-5; no clear D gene. Germline V gene lookup returns CDR1 KGHSH and CDR2 LQKENI. CDR3 size: 11 residues. Trimming stripped 2 bases from V and 6 bases from J, with 4 bases between. The CDR3 nucleotides read TGTGCCAGCTCACCAGAACAGACCCAGTACTTC. It yields the protein CASSPEQTQYF.

Regarding this clonotype: A much larger clone differs by one base, so this may be a read error. The chain links TRBV5-1 to TRBJ1-1, with a weak D call TRBD1 (5 bases). Germline assignment: CDR1 SGHRS and CDR2 YFSETQ. The CDR3 spans 16 residues. The CDR3 coding sequence is TGCGCCAGCAGCTTGCGTGGAGGGGTTTTGAACACTGCAGCTTTCTTT. It codes for CASSLRGGVLNTAAFF.

Comment on this clonotype: Given a much more abundant clone one base away, this may be a read error. The CDR3 loop is CASSASLAGDQETKYF. The CDR3 bases are TGTGCCAGCAGCGCGTCACTAGCGGGGGACCAAGAGACCAAGTACTTC. The V call is TRBV9, the J call TRBJ2-5, with 11 nucleotides matching TRBD2. This CDR3 region has 16 residues. CDR1 and CDR2 from the germline V gene are SGDLS and YYNGEE.